These 10 T cell receptor beta chains came from one sample sequenced in a study of breast tumors, draining lymph nodes, adjacent tissues. Axillary draining lymph nodes of breast cancer patients supplied the node samples. TCRdb used MiXCR to reprocess the multiplex PCR reads, holding one entry per CDR3 protein. The sample records about 140,000 distinct CDR3 sequences, around a third being singletons. The specimen was axillary lymph node tissue. These receptors originate from a female donor with breast cancer. Some clones in this sample may be carry-over from other donors' samples.

This clonotype has ten or more counts. The chain combines TRBV10-3 with TRBJ2-3; 10 bases map to TRBD2. This CDR3 is built from 18 residues. J gave up 4 bases and V 4 bases, and 14 bases lay outside the gene matches. The germline V gene encodes CDR1 ENHRY and CDR2 SYGVKD. The CDR3 region is CAISGPYESGGDPDTQYF. Written as DNA, the CDR3 is TGTGCCATCAGTGGCCCTTATGAGAGCGGGGGGGACCCAGATACGCAGTATTTT.

This clonotype was found many times. This chain links TRBV6-5 with TRBJ1-4; D might be TRBD1 (5 bases). CDR3 length: 16 amino acids. V lost 4 bases and J lost 8, with 20 bases in between. The germline CDR1 and CDR2 sequences are MNHEY and SVGAGI. CDR3 in amino acids: CASSFERQLSPEKLFF. The CDR3 DNA sequence: TGTGCCAGCAGTTTTGAACGACAGCTTTCTCCAGAAAAACTGTTTTTT.

This clonotype was seen at least ten times. The chain recombines TRBV6-5 with TRBJ2-3; D is possibly TRBD2 (6 bases). The CDR3 runs to 14 residues. Trimming stripped 0 bases from V and 4 bases from J, with 8 bases between. The germline gives CDR1 MNHEY, CDR2 SVGAGI. The CDR3 reads CASSYSWGADTQYF. Here the CDR3 DNA reads TGTGCCAGCAGTTACTCCTGGGGGGCAGATACGCAGTATTTT.

This clonotype was seen a handful of times. The chain carries TRBV5-6 and TRBJ2-5; tentative D call: TRBD2 (6 bases). Germline-derived CDR1 and CDR2 are SGHDT and YYEEEE. The CDR3 sequence is 15 residues long. V lost 4 bases and J 5 bases, leaving 18 bases between the germline ends. The CDR3 nucleotides are TGTGCCAGCAGCAGATACCTGGGGGGAACGGAGACCCAGTACTTC. It translates to CASSRYLGGTETQYF.

This clonotype was observed at least ten times. The junction departs from the called germline gene at one end, perhaps through a read error. This rearrangement joins TRBV6-5 to TRBJ2-5, with unresolved D. The CDR3 runs to 16 residues. Germline CDR1 reads MNHEY; CDR2 reads SVGAGI. The CDR3 bases are TGTGCCAGCAGTCACTCGAGTTGGTCAGGTGAAGAGACCCAGTACTTC. Amino acid sequence: CASSHSSWSGEETQYF.

This clonotype turned up a few times. A read error may explain this, as a much larger clone is one base away. This CDR3 is CASSQFGTVFDTF. DNA of the CDR3: TGTGCCAGCAGTCAGTTTGGGACAGTCTTCGACACCTTC. The V call is TRBV6-6, the J call TRBJ1-2; 7 nucleotides agree with TRBD1. V gave up 5 bases and J gave up 12 bases; unmatched junction bases: 12. Germline CDR1 reads MNHNY; CDR2 reads SVGAGI (reference sequence). The CDR3 runs 13 residues.

Remarks on this clonotype: One end of the junction varies from germline; a read error may be responsible. The chain combines TRBV24-1 with TRBJ2-5; D perhaps matches TRBD1 (7 bases). The V gene's germline CDR1 is KGHDR and CDR2 SFDVKD. This CDR3 is built from 16 residues. The CDR3 loop is CATSDGQGGFQETQCF. DNA of the CDR3: TGTGCCACTAGTGATGGTCAGGGGGGTTTTCAAGAGACCCAGTGCTTC.

This clonotype has only a few counts. The gene calls are TRBV20-1 and TRBJ1-2; 7 bases are a match to TRBD1. The CDR3 runs to 13 residues. Trimming cost V 6 bases and J 4 bases; bases outside gene matches: 8. Per germline, CDR1 DFQATT and CDR2 SNEGSKA (reference sequence). The CDR3 here is CSATTGFSYGYTF. In DNA, the CDR3 is TGCAGTGCCACGACAGGGTTTAGCTATGGCTACACCTTC.

This clonotype was recorded many times. The chain couples TRBV7-9 to TRBJ2-5; 9 bases match TRBD2. After removal of 1 base from V and 1 base from J, the junction contained 4 bases not matched to a gene. The V gene's germline CDR1 is SEHNR and CDR2 FQNEAQ (reference sequence). The CDR3 runs to 16 residues. As DNA, the CDR3 is TGTGCCAGCAGCTTAGTCTCTAGCGGGGTCCAAGAGACCCAGTACTTC. Its protein is CASSLVSSGVQETQYF.

This clonotype came up a few times. The final CDR3 position lacks the conserved phenylalanine or tryptophan, pointing to a likely read error. The chain employs TRBV7-3 and TRBJ2-1, with 12 positions matching TRBD2. The CDR3 totals 15 residues. CDR1 is SGHTA, CDR2 FQGTGA, per germline. The CDR3 DNA sequence: TGTGCCGGCAGCCAACTAGCGGGGGGCCAGAATGAGCAGTTCCTC. Its translation is CAGSQLAGGQNEQFL.